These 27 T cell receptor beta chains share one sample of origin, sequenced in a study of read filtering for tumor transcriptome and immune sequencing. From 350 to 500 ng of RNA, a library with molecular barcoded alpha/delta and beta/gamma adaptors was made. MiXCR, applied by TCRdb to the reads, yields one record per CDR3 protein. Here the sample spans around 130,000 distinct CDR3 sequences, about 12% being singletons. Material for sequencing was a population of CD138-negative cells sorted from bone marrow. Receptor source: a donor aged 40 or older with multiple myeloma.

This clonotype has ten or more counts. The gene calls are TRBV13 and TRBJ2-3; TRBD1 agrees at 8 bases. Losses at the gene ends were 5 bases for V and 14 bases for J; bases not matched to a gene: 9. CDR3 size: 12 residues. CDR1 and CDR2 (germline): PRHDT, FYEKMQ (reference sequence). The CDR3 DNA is TGTGCCAGCAGCCAAGGACAGGGCCCACGGTATTTT. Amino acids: CASSQGQGPRYF.

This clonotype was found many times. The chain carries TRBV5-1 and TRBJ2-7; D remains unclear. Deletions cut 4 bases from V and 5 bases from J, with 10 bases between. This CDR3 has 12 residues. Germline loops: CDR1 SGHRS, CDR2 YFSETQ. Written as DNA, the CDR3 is TGCGCCAGCAGCGTCTCTAGGGACGAGCAGTACTTC. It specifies CASSVSRDEQYF.

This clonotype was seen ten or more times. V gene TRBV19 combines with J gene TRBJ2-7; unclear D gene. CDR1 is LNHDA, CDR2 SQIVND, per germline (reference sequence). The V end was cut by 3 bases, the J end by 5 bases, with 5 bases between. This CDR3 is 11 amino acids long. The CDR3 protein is CASSIGHEQYF. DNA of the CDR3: TGTGCCAGTAGTATTGGCCACGAGCAGTACTTC. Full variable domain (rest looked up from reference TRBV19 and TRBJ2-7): DGGITQSPKYLFRKEGQNVTLSCEQNLNHDAMYWYRQDPGQGLRLIYYSQIVNDFQKGDIAEGYSVSREKKESFPLTVTSAQKNPTAFYLCASSIGHEQYFGPGTRLTVT.

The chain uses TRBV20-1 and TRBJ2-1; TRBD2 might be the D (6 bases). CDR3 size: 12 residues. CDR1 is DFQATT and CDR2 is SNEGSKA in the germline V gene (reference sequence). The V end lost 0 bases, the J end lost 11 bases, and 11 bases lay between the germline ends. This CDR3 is CSAREGGEQQFF. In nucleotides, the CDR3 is TGCAGTGCTAGAGAGGGCGGGGAGCAGCAGTTCTTC.

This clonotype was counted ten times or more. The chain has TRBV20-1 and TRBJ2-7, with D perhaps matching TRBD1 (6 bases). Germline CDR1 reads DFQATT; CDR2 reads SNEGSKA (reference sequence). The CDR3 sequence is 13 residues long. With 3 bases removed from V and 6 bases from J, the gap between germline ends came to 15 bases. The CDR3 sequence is CSARSNREFEQYF. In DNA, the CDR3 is TGCAGTGCTAGGAGCAACAGGGAGTTCGAGCAGTACTTC.

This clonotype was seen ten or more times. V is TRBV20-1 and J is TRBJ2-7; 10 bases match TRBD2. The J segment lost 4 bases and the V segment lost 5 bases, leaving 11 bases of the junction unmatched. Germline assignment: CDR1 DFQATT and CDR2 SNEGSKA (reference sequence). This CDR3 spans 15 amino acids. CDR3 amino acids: CSAPRGASGSYEQYF. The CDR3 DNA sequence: TGCAGTGCTCCAAGAGGGGCTAGCGGGAGTTACGAGCAGTACTTC.

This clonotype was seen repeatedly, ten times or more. The CDR3 spells CASTRQGAREQYF. CDR3 sequence (DNA): TGTGCCAGCACCCGACAGGGGGCTCGGGAGCAGTACTTC. The chain couples TRBV27 to TRBJ2-7; 10 bases are shared with TRBD1. Germline V lookup: CDR1 MNHEY, CDR2 SMNVEV (reference sequence). The CDR3 consists of 13 residues. Trimming removed 7 bases from V and 7 bases from J; junction bases left unmatched: 7.

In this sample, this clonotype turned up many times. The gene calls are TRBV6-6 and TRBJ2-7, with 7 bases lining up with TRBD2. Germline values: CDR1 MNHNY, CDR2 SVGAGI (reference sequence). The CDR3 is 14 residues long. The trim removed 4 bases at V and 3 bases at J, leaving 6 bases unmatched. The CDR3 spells CASSSLADRYEQYF. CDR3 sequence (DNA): TGTGCCAGCAGTTCTCTAGCGGACCGCTACGAGCAGTACTTC.

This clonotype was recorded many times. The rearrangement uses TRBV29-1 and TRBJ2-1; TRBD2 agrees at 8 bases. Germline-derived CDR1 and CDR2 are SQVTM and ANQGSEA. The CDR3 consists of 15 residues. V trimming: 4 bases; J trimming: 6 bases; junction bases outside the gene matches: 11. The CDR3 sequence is CSVVPGRAPFNEQFF. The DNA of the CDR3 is TGCAGCGTTGTACCCGGGAGGGCCCCTTTCAATGAGCAGTTCTTC.

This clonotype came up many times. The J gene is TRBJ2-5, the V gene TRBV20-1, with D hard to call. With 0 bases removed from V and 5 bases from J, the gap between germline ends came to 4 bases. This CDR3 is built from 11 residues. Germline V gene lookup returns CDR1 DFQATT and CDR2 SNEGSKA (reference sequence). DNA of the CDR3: TGCAGTGCTAGAGAGTTCGAGACCCAGTACTTC. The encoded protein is CSAREFETQYF.

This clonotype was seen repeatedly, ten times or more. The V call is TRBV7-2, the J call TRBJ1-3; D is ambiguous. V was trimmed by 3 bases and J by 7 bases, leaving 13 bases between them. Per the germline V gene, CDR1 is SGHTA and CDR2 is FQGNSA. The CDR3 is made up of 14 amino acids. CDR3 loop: CASSFGPRGNTIYF. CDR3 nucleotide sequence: TGTGCCAGCAGCTTCGGGCCCCGCGGGAACACCATATATTTT.

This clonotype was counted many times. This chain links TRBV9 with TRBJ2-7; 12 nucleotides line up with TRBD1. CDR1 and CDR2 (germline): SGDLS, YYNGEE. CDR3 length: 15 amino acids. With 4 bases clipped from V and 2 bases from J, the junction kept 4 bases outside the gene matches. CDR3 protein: CASSPGQGAAYEQYF. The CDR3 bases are TGTGCCAGCAGCCCGGGACAGGGGGCCGCCTACGAGCAGTACTTC.

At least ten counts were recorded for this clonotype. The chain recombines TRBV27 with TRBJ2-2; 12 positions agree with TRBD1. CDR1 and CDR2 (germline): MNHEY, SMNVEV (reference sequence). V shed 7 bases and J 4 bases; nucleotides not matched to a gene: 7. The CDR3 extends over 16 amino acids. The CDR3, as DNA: TGTGCCAGCACCCCCCGGGACAGGGGGCTCACCGGGGAGCTGTTTTTT. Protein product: CASTPRDRGLTGELFF.

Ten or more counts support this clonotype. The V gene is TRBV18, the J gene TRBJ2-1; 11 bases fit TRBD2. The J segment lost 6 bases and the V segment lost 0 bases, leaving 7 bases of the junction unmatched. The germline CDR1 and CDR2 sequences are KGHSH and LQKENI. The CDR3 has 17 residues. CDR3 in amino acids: CASSPPVQTSGSNEQFF. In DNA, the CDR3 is TGTGCCAGCTCACCACCAGTACAAACTAGCGGGAGCAATGAGCAGTTCTTC.

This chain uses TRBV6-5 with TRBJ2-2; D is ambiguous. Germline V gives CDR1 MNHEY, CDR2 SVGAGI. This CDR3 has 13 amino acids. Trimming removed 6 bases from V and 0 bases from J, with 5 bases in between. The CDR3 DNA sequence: TGTGCCAGCAGACGCCCGAACACCGGGGAGCTGTTTTTT. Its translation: CASRRPNTGELFF.

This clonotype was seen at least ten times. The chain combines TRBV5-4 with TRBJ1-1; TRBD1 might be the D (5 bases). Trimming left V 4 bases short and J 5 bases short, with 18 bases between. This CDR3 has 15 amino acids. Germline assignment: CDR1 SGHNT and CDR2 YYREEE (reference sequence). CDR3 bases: TGTGCCAGCAGCCTTGAAGGGGATCCGGGGACTGAAGCTTTCTTT. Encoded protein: CASSLEGDPGTEAFF.

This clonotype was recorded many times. The CDR3 loop is CAIRPASGVNTGELFF. The CDR3 DNA sequence: TGTGCCATCAGGCCCGCTAGCGGGGTCAACACCGGGGAGCTGTTTTTT. J is TRBJ2-2 and V is TRBV10-3, with 9 bases matching TRBD2. This CDR3 contains 16 residues. Germline loops: CDR1 ENHRY, CDR2 SYGVKD. J lost 2 bases, V lost 6 bases, and 7 bases had no gene match.

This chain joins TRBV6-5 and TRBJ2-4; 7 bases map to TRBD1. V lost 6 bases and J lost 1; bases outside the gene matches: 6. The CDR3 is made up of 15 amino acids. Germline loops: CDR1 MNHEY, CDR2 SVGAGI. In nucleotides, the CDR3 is TGTGCCAGCAGATCCCTGGGACAGGCCAAAAACATTCAGTACTTC. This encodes CASRSLGQAKNIQYF.

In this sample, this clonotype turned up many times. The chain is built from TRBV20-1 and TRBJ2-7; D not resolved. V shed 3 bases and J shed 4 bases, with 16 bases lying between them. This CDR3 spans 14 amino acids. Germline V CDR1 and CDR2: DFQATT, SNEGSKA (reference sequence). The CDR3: CSASSPTPAYEQYF. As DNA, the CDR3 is TGCAGTGCTAGTTCGCCGACACCGGCTTACGAGCAGTACTTC.

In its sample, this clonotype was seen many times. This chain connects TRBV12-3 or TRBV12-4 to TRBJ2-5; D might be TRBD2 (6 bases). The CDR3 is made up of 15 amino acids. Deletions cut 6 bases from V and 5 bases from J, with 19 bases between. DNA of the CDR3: TGTGCCAGCAGCCTACTCGACTGGCGGGGCGAGACCCAGTACTTC. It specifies CASSLLDWRGETQYF.

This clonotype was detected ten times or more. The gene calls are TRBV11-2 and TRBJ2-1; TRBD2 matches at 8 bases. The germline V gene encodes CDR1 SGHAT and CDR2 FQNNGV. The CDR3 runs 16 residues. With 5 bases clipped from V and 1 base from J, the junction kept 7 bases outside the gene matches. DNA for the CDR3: TGTGCCAGCAGCCAAGGGAGCGGGGGTTCCTACAATGAGCAGTTCTTC. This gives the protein CASSQGSGGSYNEQFF. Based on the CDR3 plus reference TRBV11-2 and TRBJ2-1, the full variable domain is EAGVAQSPRYKIIEKRQSVAFWCNPISGHATLYWYQQILGQGPKLLIQFQNNGVVDDSQLPKDRFSAERLKGVDSTLKIQPAKLEDSAVYLCASSQGSGGSYNEQFFGPGTRLTVL.

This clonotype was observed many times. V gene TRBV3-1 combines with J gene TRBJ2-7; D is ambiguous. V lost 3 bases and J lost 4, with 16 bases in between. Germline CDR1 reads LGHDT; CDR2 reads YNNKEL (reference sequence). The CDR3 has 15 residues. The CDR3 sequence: CASSQTATSQYEQYF. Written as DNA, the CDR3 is TGTGCCAGCAGCCAGACGGCGACCTCCCAGTACGAGCAGTACTTC.

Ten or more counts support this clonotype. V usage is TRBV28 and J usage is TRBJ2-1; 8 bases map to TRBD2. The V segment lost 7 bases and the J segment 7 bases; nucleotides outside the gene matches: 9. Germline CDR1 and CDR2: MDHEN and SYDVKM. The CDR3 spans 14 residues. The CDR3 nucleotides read TGTGCCAGCAAGCGGGAGCGGTTAGGGAATGAGCAGTTCTTC. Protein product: CASKRERLGNEQFF.

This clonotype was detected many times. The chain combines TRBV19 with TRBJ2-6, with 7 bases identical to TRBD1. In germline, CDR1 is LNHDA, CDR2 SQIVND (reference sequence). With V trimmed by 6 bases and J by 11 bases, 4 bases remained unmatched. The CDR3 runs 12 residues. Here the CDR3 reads CASRDRRYVLTF. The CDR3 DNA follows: TGTGCCAGTAGGGACAGGAGATACGTCCTGACTTTC. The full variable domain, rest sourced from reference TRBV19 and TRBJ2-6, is DGGITQSPKYLFRKEGQNVTLSCEQNLNHDAMYWYRQDPGQGLRLIYYSQIVNDFQKGDIAEGYSVSREKKESFPLTVTSAQKNPTAFYLCASRDRRYVLTFGAGSRLTVL.

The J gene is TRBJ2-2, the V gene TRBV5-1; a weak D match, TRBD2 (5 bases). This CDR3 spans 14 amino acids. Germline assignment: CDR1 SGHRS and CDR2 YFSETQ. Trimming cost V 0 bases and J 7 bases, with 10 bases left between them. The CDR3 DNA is TGCGCCAGCAGCTTGGTGGGAGCTAACGGGGAGCTGTTTTTT. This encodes CASSLVGANGELFF. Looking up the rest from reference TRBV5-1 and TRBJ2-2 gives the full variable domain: KAGVTQTPRYLIKTRGQQVTLSCSPISGHRSVSWYQQTPGQGLQFLFEYFSETQRNKGNFPGRFSGRQFSNSRSEMNVSTLELGDSALYLCASSLVGANGELFFGEGSRLTVL.

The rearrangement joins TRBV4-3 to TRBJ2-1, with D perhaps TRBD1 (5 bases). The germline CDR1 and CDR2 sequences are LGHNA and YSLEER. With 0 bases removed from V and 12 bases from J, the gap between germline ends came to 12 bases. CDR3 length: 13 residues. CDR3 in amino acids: CASSQDIGDAQFF. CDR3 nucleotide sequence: TGCGCCAGCAGCCAAGATATAGGGGATGCGCAGTTCTTC.

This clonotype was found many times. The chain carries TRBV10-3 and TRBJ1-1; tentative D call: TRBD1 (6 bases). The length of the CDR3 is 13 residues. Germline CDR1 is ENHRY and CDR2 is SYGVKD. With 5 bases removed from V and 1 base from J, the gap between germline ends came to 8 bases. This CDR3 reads CAISRTENTEAFF. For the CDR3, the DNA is TGTGCCATCAGTCGGACAGAGAACACTGAAGCTTTCTTT.